The rows below give T cell receptor beta chains drawn from one sample of a study of cytomegalovirus exposure and HLA in healthy donors. Profiled with immunoSEQ multiplex PCR; TCRdb holds only in-frame clones, not every one. The data contain 150,000 to 160,000 clones, about 88% of them singletons. The sequenced material came from PBMCs. The origin of the receptors is a woman aged 18-30 years in good health and CMV-seronegative. CDR3s include the opening cysteine and the closing phenylalanine or tryptophan. The D gene is left open where the match is weak. Size is omitted from some rows. Given values are once, few, many or a class for expanded clones.

v_gene	d_gene	abundance	j_gene	CDR3nt	CDR3aa
TRBV7-9	.	few	TRBJ2-5	TGTGCCAGCAGCCCGAAGACTAGGATAAAAGAGACCCAGTACTTC	CASSPKTRIKETQYF
TRBV11-2	.	.	TRBJ1-6	TGTGCCAGCAGCCTAAGCAGAGGGATTAGCTCCTATAATTCACCCCTCCACTTT	CASSLSRGISSYNSPLHF
TRBV10-3	TRBD1	.	TRBJ2-3	TGTGCCATCAGGTACAGGGGGCTCGTAGATACGCAGTATTTT	CAIRYRGLVDTQYF
TRBV7-6	TRBD2	once	TRBJ2-1	TGTGCCAGCAGCTACCGGGGGGGCTCAGTAAATGAGCAGTTCTTC	CASSYRGGSVNEQFF
TRBV4-1	.	.	TRBJ1-3	TGCGCCAACAGCCGCCTCAGAACATCGGGGTCTGGAAACACCATATATTTT	CANSRLRTSGSGNTIYF
TRBV11-2	TRBD1	.	TRBJ1-2	TGTGCCAGCAGCCCCAAGGGACAGGGAATTGGCTACACCTTC	CASSPKGQGIGYTF
TRBV5-5	TRBD1	.	TRBJ1-1	TGTGCCAGCAGCTTGCTCCCCCCCGGGACAGGGTCTCTGGCTTTCTTT	CASSLLPPGTGSLAFF
TRBV27	.	.	TRBJ1-6	TGTGCCAGCAGTTTAACTTGGGCCGGGGATTCACCCCTCCACTTT	CASSLTWAGDSPLHF
TRBV30	.	.	TRBJ2-7	TGTGCCTGGAGTTCCTCGGGTATTTCCTACGAGCAGTACTTC	CAWSSSGISYEQYF
TRBV19	TRBD1	.	TRBJ2-1	TGTGCCAGTAGCCTCGGGACAGGGGGTATTAGTGAGCAGTTCTTC	CASSLGTGGISEQFF
TRBV23-1	TRBD2	.	TRBJ2-6	TGCGCCAGCAGTCAATCGGGGGGGTCGGGCTCTGGGGCCAACGTCCTGACTTTC	CASSQSGGSGSGANVLTF
TRBV30	.	.	TRBJ2-5	TGTGCCTGGAGTTCTATACGGACAGACCTCCAAGAGACCCAGTACTTC	CAWSSIRTDLQETQYF
TRBV2	.	.	TRBJ1-1	TGTGCCAGCAGGCCCAGAGCGGGCATGAACACTGAAGCTTTCTTT	CASRPRAGMNTEAFF